The 18 T cell receptor beta chains given below trace back to one sample, sequenced in a study of cytomegalovirus exposure and HLA in healthy donors. PCR primers comprised 60 Vbeta and 13 Jbeta primers. Clones were read by immunoSEQ multiplex PCR, and TCRdb kept only the in-frame ones, dropping some. Counted here are roughly 150,000 clones, about three quarters occurring once; the ten biggest clones make up roughly 6.4%. Sample: PBMCs. The receptors originated from a woman in her forties in good health and CMV-seropositive.

V gene TRBV7-2 combines with J gene TRBJ2-7; D perhaps matches TRBD2 (5 bases). Germline CDR1 reads SGHTA; CDR2 reads FQGNSA. The CDR3 loop spans 13 amino acids. V dropped 2 bases and J dropped 4 bases, with 9 bases sitting between them. CDR3 sequence reads: CASSLSEGYEQYF. DNA of the CDR3: TGTGCCAGCAGCTTAAGTGAGGGATACGAGCAGTACTTC. The full variable domain, with the rest looked up from reference TRBV7-2 and TRBJ2-7, is GAGVSQSPSNKVTEKGKDVELRCDPISGHTALYWYRQSLGQGLEFLIYFQGNSAPDKSGLPSDRFSAERTGGSVSTLTIQRTQQEDSAVYLCASSLSEGYEQYFGPGTRLTVT.

The genes are TRBV5-6 and TRBJ1-2; 7 bases match TRBD1. CDR1 is SGHDT and CDR2 is YYEEEE in the germline V gene. The CDR3 spans 16 residues. J lost 0 bases, V lost 1 base, and 6 bases had no gene match. In DNA, the CDR3 is TGTGCCAGCAGCTTGAAAGGGGACAGAGCTAACTATGGCTACACCTTC. Residues: CASSLKGDRANYGYTF. Using reference TRBV5-6 and TRBJ1-2 for the parts outside the CDR3, the full variable domain is DAGVTQSPTHLIKTRGQQVTLRCSPKSGHDTVSWYQQALGQGPQFIFQYYEEEERQRGNFPDRFSGHQFPNYSSELNVNALLLGDSALYLCASSLKGDRANYGYTFGSGTRLTVV.

The J gene is TRBJ1-4, the V gene TRBV2; the match to TRBD1 covers 7 bases. Trimming at V came to 4 bases and at J to 5 bases, leaving 10 bases not matched to a gene. The CDR3 has 16 residues. CDR1 and CDR2 (germline): SNHLY, FYNNEI. The CDR3 region has the DNA TGTGCCAGCAGTGGGTCCGGCAGGGGGTGGAATGAAAAACTGTTTTTT. It translates to CASSGSGRGWNEKLFF.

The chain has TRBV4-1 and TRBJ1-4; 10 nucleotides align to TRBD1. This CDR3 region has 17 residues. Germline-derived CDR1 and CDR2 are MGHRA and YSYEKL. With 3 bases clipped from V and 6 bases from J, the junction kept 10 bases outside the gene matches. The CDR3 here is CASSQTGTGVVHEKLFF. In DNA, the CDR3 is TGCGCCAGCAGCCAGACAGGGACAGGGGTAGTTCATGAAAAACTGTTTTTT.

The chain joins TRBV11-2 to TRBJ2-1; D might be TRBD2 (5 bases). Trimming left V 7 bases short and J 9 bases short, with 13 bases between. The V gene's germline CDR1 is SGHAT and CDR2 FQNNGV. This CDR3 has 12 residues. The DNA for the CDR3 is TGTGCCAGCAACAGCGGATTTAGTGAGCAGTTCTTC. It yields the protein CASNSGFSEQFF. The variable domain in full, with the rest retrieved from reference TRBV11-2 and TRBJ2-1, is EAGVAQSPRYKIIEKRQSVAFWCNPISGHATLYWYQQILGQGPKLLIQFQNNGVVDDSQLPKDRFSAERLKGVDSTLKIQPAKLEDSAVYLCASNSGFSEQFFGPGTRLTVL.

V gene TRBV30 combines with J gene TRBJ1-3, with 9 bases lining up with TRBD1. V lost 1 base and J lost 4; bases outside the gene matches: 2. Germline assignment: CDR1 GTSNPN and CDR2 SVGIG (reference sequence). CDR3 size: 14 residues. CDR3 region: CAWSDRGLGNTIYF. DNA for the CDR3: TGTGCCTGGAGTGACAGGGGGCTAGGAAACACCATATATTTT.

This chain connects TRBV4-1 to TRBJ2-1; 11 bases line up with TRBD2. The V segment lost 2 bases and the J segment 0 bases; nucleotides outside the gene matches: 9. This CDR3 is built from 19 residues. Germline values: CDR1 MGHRA, CDR2 YSYEKL. Here the CDR3 reads CASSQPLAGGPSSYNEQFF. The CDR3 bases are TGCGCCAGCAGCCAACCCCTAGCGGGGGGACCGAGCTCCTACAATGAGCAGTTCTTC.

The rearrangement joins TRBV11-3 to TRBJ2-2; D remains ambiguous. Trimming shortened V by 5 bases and J by 4 bases, and 11 bases separated the two germline ends. There are 14 residues in the CDR3. Germline loops: CDR1 SGHNT, CDR2 YENEEA. CDR3 loop: CASSDPPGTGELFF. The CDR3 region has the DNA TGTGCCAGCAGCGATCCGCCAGGCACCGGGGAGCTGTTTTTT.

Note on this clone: Its ends do not fully match the called genes, so a read error is possible. The rearrangement links TRBV28 to TRBJ2-6, with a possible D match to TRBD1 (6 bases). The CDR3 is 15 amino acids. From germline, CDR1 is MDHEN and CDR2 SYDVKM. CDR3 nucleotide sequence: TGTGCCAGCAGTAAGACAGGCTCTGGGGCCAACGGCCTGACTTTC. Amino acids: CASSKTGSGANGLTF.

The chain employs TRBV28 and TRBJ2-6; possibly TRBD2 for D (5 bases). Germline assignment: CDR1 MDHEN and CDR2 SYDVKM. V lost 1 base and J 4 bases, leaving 26 bases between the germline ends. The CDR3 is made up of 21 amino acids. CDR3 bases: TGTGCCAGCAGTTTATCGTTGCGGAGGACGGACCTTTTCAAGGGGGCCAACGTCCTGACTTTC. This codes for CASSLSLRRTDLFKGANVLTF.

This clone was found a few times. The rearrangement links TRBV7-3 to TRBJ2-3, with 9 bases aligning to TRBD2. V lost 0 bases to trimming and J lost 0 bases; unmatched junction nucleotides: 7. This CDR3 comprises 18 residues. Germline CDR1 reads SGHTA; CDR2 reads FQGTGA. In DNA, the CDR3 is TGTGCCAGCAGCTTAACGACCCTAGCGGGGAGTAGCACAGATACGCAGTATTTT. This translates into CASSLTTLAGSSTDTQYF.

This clone turned up a few times. The chain couples TRBV5-1 to TRBJ2-1; the match to TRBD2 covers 10 bases. Germline lookup yields CDR1 SGHRS and CDR2 YFSETQ. The CDR3 length is 15 residues. With 1 base clipped from V and 9 bases from J, the junction kept 7 bases outside the gene matches. CDR3 coding DNA: TGCGCCAGCAGCTTGTCCGGACTAGCGGACCGTGAGCAGTTCTTC. Its translation: CASSLSGLADREQFF.

The V call is TRBV15, the J call TRBJ1-2; D uncertain. The CDR3 loop spans 14 amino acids. The V end was cut by 0 bases, the J end by 4 bases, with 9 bases between. CDR1 and CDR2 from the germline V gene are LNHNV and YYDKDF (reference sequence). In DNA form, the CDR3 reads TGTGCCACCAGCAGAGATAGCCGGATCTATGGCTACACCTTC. This encodes CATSRDSRIYGYTF.

This chain connects TRBV7-9 to TRBJ2-7, with TRBD2 as a possible D gene (6 bases). Germline CDR1 SEHNR, CDR2 FQNEAQ (reference sequence). CDR3 size: 14 residues. The germline V and J ends were trimmed by 3 bases and 0 bases, with 9 bases remaining between them. CDR3 sequence reads: CASSFRGYSYEQYF. The CDR3, as DNA: TGTGCCAGCAGCTTCCGGGGGTACTCCTACGAGCAGTACTTC.

The V call is TRBV13, the J call TRBJ1-1, with 8 bases that match TRBD1. The V segment lost 3 bases and the J segment 7 bases; nucleotides outside the gene matches: 4. Germline CDR1 reads PRHDT; CDR2 reads FYEKMQ (reference sequence). The CDR3 has 13 amino acids. The CDR3: CASSFGTGVEAFF. CDR3 nucleotides: TGTGCCAGCAGCTTTGGGACAGGAGTTGAAGCTTTCTTT.

The V and J genes are TRBV19 and TRBJ2-3; 11 nucleotides line up with TRBD2. In germline, CDR1 is LNHDA, CDR2 SQIVND (reference sequence). V lost 4 bases and J lost 3; bases outside the gene matches: 3. There are 15 residues in the CDR3. CDR3 loop: CASSSLAGGTDTQYF. DNA for the CDR3: TGTGCCAGTAGTAGCCTAGCGGGGGGTACAGATACGCAGTATTTT.

The chain links TRBV7-6 to TRBJ1-1, with D unresolved. The CDR3 covers 14 residues. Germline V gene sequence: CDR1 SGHVS, CDR2 FNYEAQ. Trimming cost V 1 base and J 1 base, with 7 bases left between them. The chain's CDR3 is CASSLGGSNTEAFF. The DNA of the CDR3 is TGTGCCAGCAGCTTAGGAGGATCGAACACTGAAGCTTTCTTT.

Concerning this clone itself: The sample contains more than one DNA sequence encoding this CDR3. The chain uses TRBV5-1 and TRBJ2-1, with 10 bases fitting TRBD2. Looked up from germline, CDR1 is SGHRS and CDR2 is YFSETQ. The V segment lost 3 bases and the J segment 3 bases; nucleotides outside the gene matches: 0. CDR3 size: 14 residues. The CDR3 here is CASSSSGGYNEQFF. The CDR3 DNA sequence: TGCGCCAGCAGCTCTAGCGGGGGCTACAATGAGCAGTTCTTC.